This TCR beta chain was documented in a study of T cells in Graves' hyperthyroidism and ophthalmopathy (dated by TCRdb to between 2019 and 2020). With respect to the entire study: Peripheral blood samples were taken at the time of initial diagnosis, prior to any treatment. The paper reports TCR Vbeta CDR3 sequencing of fewer than 150 peripheral blood samples: under 45 ophthalmopathy, roughly 74 hyperthyroidism and approximately 17 progressor patients. A discovery cohort of about a hundred patients, roughly 45 with Graves' ophthalmopathy and over 55 with stable Graves' hyperthyroidism, was used to find distinguishing TCR V-J signatures. Whether ophthalmopathy could be predicted prospectively was tested in an independent validation cohort made up of under 20 hyperthyroidism patients plus 17 patients who later progressed to ophthalmopathy. The roughly 90 discovery patients were divided at random into training and test sets in a 7:3 ratio. Once sampling was done, hyperthyroidism patients were given methimazole at a starting dose of 30 mg daily, whereas ophthalmopathy patients were given high-dose intravenous methylprednisolone. In addition, the study compared T-cell repertoires in thyroid tissue and in blood from five to seven Graves' hyperthyroidism patients. What the research found in general, with its limitations: Most expanded thyroid clonotypes (frequency above 0.001) were also found in blood, which suggests that blood repertoires may mirror thyroid immune responses. A model built on a 13 V-J signature distinguished ophthalmopathy from stable hyperthyroidism, reaching over 85% sensitivity and 81.08% specificity in cross-validation and 80%/75% in testing. No statistical method was used to fix the sample size in advance, and group allocation was not hidden from the investigators. In validation, progression to ophthalmopathy was predicted by the model with 55% to 71% sensitivity and about 72% specificity, a median of approximately 6.5 months before onset.

With regard to this clonotype: This clone's antigen is unknown. Per-nucleotide qualities are absent, and no much larger clonotype sits a single base away.

Moderately to severely active disease, a Clinical Activity Score of at least 3, a NOSPECS grade of at least 4, and a duration under 3 months were present in ophthalmopathy patients. Any patient with an uncontrolled infection, another autoimmune disease, pregnancy or lactation was excluded. Diagnoses relied on clinical symptoms, serum thyroxine and TRAb, thyroid ultrasound and orbital computed tomography. PBMCs were isolated from about 9 ml of fresh peripheral blood by Ficoll-Paque density gradient centrifugation. Trizol reagent was used to extract total RNA, and RNA quality was then checked on an Agilent 2100 Bioanalyzer. The CDR3 numbers 11 residues from cysteine through phenylalanine. The kept DNA is CDR3 alone, 33 bases in frame from the first base. The germline V gene provides CDR1 MNHEY and CDR2 SVGEGT. The trim is 6 bases for V and 7 bases for J, with a gap of 6 bases between the germline ends.

The TCR beta CDR3 regions were amplified from the RNA transcripts. The TCR CDR3 was subjected to a first round of RT-PCR using the HTBI primer set and the Qiagen OneStep RT-PCR kit. Libraries were constructed in a second round of multiplex PCR, after which size selection and purification were carried out. Libraries were sequenced paired-end with 100 bp reads on an Illumina HiSeq2000. In the authors' own workflow: SOAPnuke was used to process the raw data, with reads discarded if the reads contained adapters or uncalled bases, had a mean Phred below 15, or lacked an exact constant-primer or identifier match. High-quality paired reads were merged with COPE v1.2.5, and unique nucleotide sequences were defined as clonotypes. MiTCR v1.1 was used to align clonotypes to the IMGT TRBV, TRBD and TRBJ reference segments. The analysis was restricted to V-J combinations with a frequency above 0.0001, which together covered roughly 99% of the repertoires. A TCS score was defined as the ratio of F50 (clonal expansion) to E x V (chaos), with BLOSUM62-based TCRdist applied between CDR3 peptides within each V-J. Welch's t-statistics and random forest reduced several hundred V-J features to roughly 13, which were used in a naive Bayes classifier (R e1071). TCRdb redid the processing of the public reads, applying fastp at Q25 and MiXCR, and retained in-frame beta chains. Every distinct CDR3 protein forms one entry, paired with its most common genes and DNA. None of the V and J calls come from the authors' own analysis; TCRdb made them. The sample table lists 500,000 or so distinct CDR3 sequences, about 15% of them with a count of one. Jointly, the top ten make up around 17% of the sample.

The sequence was collected from a woman under 30 with Graves' ophthalmopathy. The sequencing input was blood. Here the chain combines TRBV6-2 or TRBV6-3 and TRBJ1-4; confidence is insufficient to name the D gene. The nucleotide sequence is given as TGTGCCAGCAGGGGCGGTGAAAAACTGTTTTTT. Its coded protein is CASRGGEKLFF.